The 25 T cell receptor beta chains in this list originate from one sample, sequenced in a study of cytomegalovirus exposure and HLA in healthy donors. It was with 60 Vbeta and 13 Jbeta primers that the PCR ran. Generated by immunoSEQ multiplex PCR, the TCRdb table keeps only in-frame clones and is missing some. This sample has about 62,000 clones; more than 70% occur once, and the top ten carry around 5%. Sequenced sample: PBMCs. These receptor sequences come from a woman aged 25 to 39 in good health and CMV-seronegative.

The chain couples TRBV19 to TRBJ2-7; D perhaps matches TRBD2 (6 bases). V lost 6 bases, J lost 0 bases, and 15 bases lay in between. The CDR3 is 15 amino acids. Germline assignment: CDR1 LNHDA and CDR2 SQIVND (reference sequence). Written as DNA, the CDR3 is TGTGCCAGTAGCCCTGGCGGGAAAAGCTCCTACGAGCAGTACTTC. Translated: CASSPGGKSSYEQYF.

This clone was picked up one time. The chain employs TRBV25-1 and TRBJ1-2; perhaps TRBD1 as D (6 bases). V was trimmed by 6 bases and J by 3 bases, leaving 11 bases between them. Germline-derived CDR1 and CDR2 are MGHDK and SYGVNS. The CDR3 consists of 13 residues. CDR3 DNA: TGTGCCAGCAGACAGGGTACGGACTATGGCTACACCTTC. It translates to CASRQGTDYGYTF.

The V gene is TRBV27, the J gene TRBJ2-3, with a weak D call TRBD2 (6 bases). Per germline, CDR1 MNHEY and CDR2 SMNVEV (reference sequence). CDR3 length: 15 amino acids. V lost 5 bases, J lost 3 bases, and 15 bases lay in between. As DNA, the CDR3 is TGTGCCAGCAGTCCGACGAGACTAGAAACAGATACGCAGTATTTT. It specifies CASSPTRLETDTQYF.

This chain uses TRBV28 with TRBJ2-5; D is uncertain. The DNA end lines up better with TRBJ2-7; the J call may be wrong. Germline V gene sequence: CDR1 MDHEN, CDR2 SYDVKM. The CDR3 extends over 10 amino acids. DNA for the CDR3: TGTGCCAGCAGTCGCTACGAGCAGTACTTC. This encodes CASSRYEQYF.

The V call is TRBV27, the J call TRBJ2-1, with TRBD2 as a possible D gene (5 bases). The CDR3 runs 15 residues. V lost 4 bases, J lost 0 bases, and 10 bases lay in between. Per the germline V gene, CDR1 is MNHEY and CDR2 is SMNVEV (reference sequence). This CDR3 is CASSYRDRSYNEQFF. CDR3 DNA sequence: TGTGCCAGCAGTTACCGGGATCGCTCCTACAATGAGCAGTTCTTC.

This clone was counted only a few times. The rearrangement uses TRBV25-1 and TRBJ2-7, with 8 bases fitting TRBD2. Germline trimming cut 3 bases from V and 2 bases from J; bases unmatched to any gene: 9. This CDR3 comprises 16 residues. From germline, CDR1 is MGHDK and CDR2 SYGVNS. In DNA form, the CDR3 reads TGTGCCAGCAGTGACGTTAGCGGGAAGCCGGCCTACGAGCAGTACTTC. It specifies CASSDVSGKPAYEQYF.

J is TRBJ2-1 and V is TRBV5-1; a possible D gene is TRBD1 (6 bases). V lost 4 bases and J lost 6, with 17 bases in between. The CDR3 is made up of 15 amino acids. The V gene's germline CDR1 is SGHRS and CDR2 YFSETQ. CDR3 residues: CASSRDISRGNEQFF. The CDR3 nucleotides read TGCGCCAGCAGCCGGGACATCAGCCGCGGCAATGAGCAGTTCTTC.

The V and J genes are TRBV5-1 and TRBJ2-5, with 12 positions matching TRBD2. The CDR3 spans 17 residues. Germline assignment: CDR1 SGHRS and CDR2 YFSETQ. V shed 4 bases, J shed 2 bases, and the junction held 9 bases outside the gene matches. CDR3 nucleotides: TGCGCCAGCAGCCTGGGACTAGCGGGCCGAATACAAGAGACCCAGTACTTC. The encoded protein is CASSLGLAGRIQETQYF.

The chain employs TRBV5-6 and TRBJ2-7; TRBD2 matches 10 bases. CDR3 length: 14 amino acids. Germline V CDR1 and CDR2: SGHDT, YYEEEE. J lost 6 bases, V lost 4 bases, and 7 bases had no gene match. CDR3 nucleotide sequence: TGTGCCAGCAGCCCCCTAGCGGGAGCGGTCGAGCAGTACTTC. Translated: CASSPLAGAVEQYF.

A word on this clone: This sample includes further DNA sequences coding for the same CDR3. The chain employs TRBV6-1 and TRBJ2-7; D is uncertain. Germline V gives CDR1 MNHNS, CDR2 SASEGT. The CDR3 consists of 12 residues. The V end lost 7 bases, the J end lost 3 bases, and 10 bases lay between the germline ends. DNA of the CDR3: TGTGCCAGCACTAGTGGCGGCTACGAGCAGTACGTC. Its protein is CASTSGGYEQYV.

This clone was seen a single time. This chain uses TRBV27 with TRBJ2-1; D is undetermined. The V end lost 3 bases, the J end lost 3 bases, and 9 bases lay between the germline ends. From germline, CDR1 is MNHEY and CDR2 SMNVEV (reference sequence). This CDR3 comprises 14 residues. This CDR3 is CASSFSDNYNEQFF. In DNA, the CDR3 is TGTGCCAGCAGTTTTTCAGACAACTACAATGAGCAGTTCTTC.

The chain joins TRBV6-5 to TRBJ2-2, with TRBD2 as a possible D gene (6 bases). Germline V gene lookup returns CDR1 MNHEY and CDR2 SVGAGI. CDR3 length: 14 residues. The V end lost 4 bases, the J end lost 4 bases, and 10 bases lay between the germline ends. The CDR3, as DNA: TGTGCCAGCAGTTGGCGGGAAGGCACCGGGGAGCTGTTTTTT. Translating it yields CASSWREGTGELFF.

This chain joins TRBV25-1 and TRBJ2-7, with 9 positions matching TRBD2. Trimming took 5 bases from V and 5 from J; bases not matched to a gene: 10. Germline V gene data show CDR1 as MGHDK and CDR2 as SYGVNS. CDR3 length: 15 residues. This chain's CDR3 is CASSPRSGRKDEQYF. CDR3 sequence (DNA): TGTGCCAGCAGTCCCCGTAGCGGGAGAAAGGACGAGCAGTACTTC.

The V and J genes are TRBV28 and TRBJ2-7; the D gene is possibly TRBD2 (6 bases). Germline CDR1 and CDR2: MDHEN and SYDVKM. CDR3 size: 14 residues. Trimming pared 3 bases from V and 5 bases from J, leaving 14 bases between. The CDR3 coding sequence is TGTGCCAGCAGTTTGGAGGGAAGAGGGGACGAGCAGTACTTC. Protein sequence: CASSLEGRGDEQYF.

The chain is built from TRBV29-1 and TRBJ2-2, with 14 nucleotides matching TRBD2. The CDR3 is 15 residues long. Germline assignment: CDR1 SQVTM and CDR2 ANQGSEA. V lost 7 bases and J lost 6; bases outside the gene matches: 7. CDR3 region: CSGRTTSGRAGELFF. As DNA, the CDR3 is TGCAGCGGTAGGACGACTAGCGGGAGGGCCGGGGAGCTGTTTTTT.

This rearrangement joins TRBV14 to TRBJ2-2; D may be TRBD1 (5 bases). The CDR3 covers 16 residues. Trimming removed 4 bases at V and 3 bases at J, with 15 bases between. CDR1 and CDR2 from the germline V gene are SGHDN and FVKESK. This CDR3 is CASSPPGARDTGELFF. In DNA form, the CDR3 reads TGTGCCAGCAGCCCTCCTGGGGCGCGCGACACCGGGGAGCTGTTTTTT. Based on the CDR3 plus reference TRBV14 and TRBJ2-2, the full variable domain is EAGVTQFPSHSVIEKGQTVTLRCDPISGHDNLYWYRRVMGKEIKFLLHFVKESKQDESGMPNNRFLAERTGGTYSTLKVQPAELEDSGVYFCASSPPGARDTGELFFGEGSRLTVL.

The chain is built from TRBV5-5 and TRBJ1-1, with 9 bases fitting TRBD1. Trimming took 1 base from V and 3 from J; bases not matched to a gene: 1. The CDR3 sequence is 14 residues long. From germline, CDR1 is SGHKS and CDR2 YYEKEE (reference sequence). The CDR3, as DNA: TGTGCCAGCAGCTTGTGGGACAGGGACACTGAAGCTTTCTTT. Its protein is CASSLWDRDTEAFF.

The chain is built from TRBV12-5 and TRBJ2-3; 7 bases match TRBD1. Losses at the gene ends were 7 bases for V and 7 bases for J; bases not matched to a gene: 8. The germline gives CDR1 LGHNT, CDR2 FRNRAP. CDR3 size: 13 residues. The CDR3 loop is CASAPDRLNTQYF. The CDR3, as DNA: TGTGCTAGTGCCCCGGACAGGCTGAATACGCAGTATTTT.

The chain combines TRBV27 with TRBJ2-1; a weak D match, TRBD2 (6 bases). Germline loops: CDR1 MNHEY, CDR2 SMNVEV (reference sequence). CDR3 length equals 13 residues. V was shortened by 3 bases and J by 5 bases, with 8 bases between the two germline ends. In nucleotides, the CDR3 is TGTGCCAGCAGTTTCCTAGCGAACAATGAGCAGTTCTTC. It codes for CASSFLANNEQFF.

This clone was seen a handful of times. V and J are TRBV27 and TRBJ1-1, with D possibly matching TRBD1 (6 bases). The CDR3 length is 16 residues. With 5 bases removed from V and 3 bases from J, the gap between germline ends came to 19 bases. Per the germline V gene, CDR1 is MNHEY and CDR2 is SMNVEV (reference sequence). CDR3 region: CASSGGGGRLDTEAFF. In nucleotides, the CDR3 is TGTGCCAGCAGTGGGGGCGGGGGGCGCCTGGACACTGAAGCTTTCTTT.

The chain uses TRBV28 and TRBJ2-7; weak D call: TRBD1 (6 bases). V gave up 5 bases and J gave up 2 bases, with 16 bases separating them. CDR1 MDHEN and CDR2 SYDVKM come from the germline V gene. This CDR3 has 15 residues. CDR3 sequence (DNA): TGTGCCAGCAGTCCGGCAGGGGTGGGGACCTACGAGCAGTACTTC. This sequence encodes CASSPAGVGTYEQYF.

The rearrangement uses TRBV7-9 and TRBJ2-1; TRBD2 agrees at 12 bases. The CDR3 covers 17 residues. The ends lost 4 bases at V and 6 bases at J; junction bases unmatched: 10. Germline V CDR1 and CDR2: SEHNR, FQNEAQ (reference sequence). CDR3 protein: CASSSLAGGLSFNEQFF. In DNA, the CDR3 is TGTGCCAGCAGCTCCCTAGCGGGAGGGCTTAGTTTCAATGAGCAGTTCTTC.

This chain joins TRBV29-1 and TRBJ2-7; TRBD1 aligns across 11 bases. Germline V CDR1 and CDR2: SQVTM, ANQGSEA. This CDR3 comprises 12 residues. V gave up 8 bases and J gave up 6 bases; unmatched junction bases: 6. The DNA of the CDR3 is TGCAGCCCTGGGACAGGGGGGGGCGAGCAGTACGTC. It encodes CSPGTGGGEQYV.

The rearrangement links TRBV27 to TRBJ2-7; the D gene is possibly TRBD1 (5 bases). V lost 0 bases and J lost 5, with 14 bases in between. The germline V gene encodes CDR1 MNHEY and CDR2 SMNVEV (reference sequence). The length of the CDR3 is 15 residues. Written as DNA, the CDR3 is TGTGCCAGCAGTTTATCGTGGCAGGGTTACCACGAGCAGTACTTC. It specifies CASSLSWQGYHEQYF.

The J gene is TRBJ2-1, the V gene TRBV4-1; D not resolved. This CDR3 spans 15 amino acids. CDR1 is MGHRA, CDR2 YSYEKL, per germline. The V end was cut by 2 bases, the J end by 5 bases, with 13 bases between. DNA for the CDR3: TGCGCCAGCAGCCAATCGCCAGGCGCTAACAATGAGCAGTTCTTC. Its protein product is CASSQSPGANNEQFF.